What follows are 20 T cell receptor beta chains derived from one specimen sequenced in a study of blood T cell repertoires in COVID-19. Measured with immunoSEQ multiplex PCR; TCRdb has only the in-frame clones, and not every one. The sample records roughly 240,000 clones, more than 80% being singletons. Sequences were obtained from PBMCs or T cells enriched from blood (not recorded which). The origin of the receptors is a man aged 45-65 years who had been exposed to COVID-19.

This chain joins TRBV7-2 and TRBJ2-3; TRBD2 aligns across 13 bases. Germline V gene lookup returns CDR1 SGHTA and CDR2 FQGNSA. The junction had 8 bases not matched to a gene; V was cut back by 5 bases and J by 6 bases. This CDR3 spans 16 amino acids. The CDR3 is CASSDGTSGIVDTQYF. CDR3 nucleotide sequence: TGTGCCAGCAGCGATGGGACTAGCGGGATAGTGGATACGCAGTATTTT.

CDR3 DNA: TGTGCCATCAGTCTTCAGCGTCGCGGCACCGGGGAGCTGTTTTTT. Translating gives CAISLQRRGTGELFF. V and J are TRBV10-3 and TRBJ2-2, with D uncertain. The V gene's germline CDR1 is ENHRY and CDR2 SYGVKD. V lost 5 bases, J lost 4 bases, and 14 bases lay in between. The CDR3 is 15 amino acids.

The CDR3 region is CASSFPGNYGYTF. DNA for the CDR3: TGTGCCAGCAGTTTCCCAGGGAACTATGGCTACACCTTC. This chain links TRBV12-3 or TRBV12-4 with TRBJ1-2, with a weak D call TRBD1 (5 bases). V dropped 3 bases and J dropped 2 bases, with 7 bases sitting between them. The CDR3 sequence is 13 residues long.

The chain carries TRBV12-5 and TRBJ1-1; TRBD1 is a possible D gene (6 bases). The CDR3 consists of 16 residues. Deletions cut 0 bases from V and 0 bases from J, with 11 bases between. The germline V gene encodes CDR1 LGHNT and CDR2 FRNRAP. Written as DNA, the CDR3 is TGTGCTAGTGGTTTGGTACTCGGACAGTTGAACACTGAAGCTTTCTTT. Protein: CASGLVLGQLNTEAFF.

The genes are TRBV27 and TRBJ2-3; 9 positions agree with TRBD1. V was clipped by 3 bases and J by 4 bases; unmatched bases: 2. The CDR3 has 14 amino acids. Germline-derived CDR1 and CDR2 are MNHEY and SMNVEV (reference sequence). CDR3 amino acids: CASSFWDRADTQYF. CDR3 nucleotides: TGTGCCAGCAGTTTCTGGGACAGGGCAGATACGCAGTATTTT.

The rearrangement joins TRBV15 to TRBJ1-1, with D perhaps matching TRBD1 (5 bases). The length of the CDR3 is 13 residues. With 6 bases removed from V and 2 bases from J, the gap between germline ends came to 10 bases. In germline, CDR1 is LNHNV, CDR2 YYDKDF (reference sequence). The chain's CDR3 is CATRRQGNTEAFF. The CDR3 DNA follows: TGTGCCACCAGGCGGCAGGGTAACACTGAAGCTTTCTTT.

Comment on this clone: Other DNA sequences of this sample code for an identical CDR3. The chain links TRBV9 to TRBJ2-3; 8 nucleotides line up with TRBD1. Germline lookup yields CDR1 SGDLS and CDR2 YYNGEE. Trimming at V came to 2 bases and at J to 1 base, leaving 3 bases not matched to a gene. CDR3 length equals 15 residues. For the CDR3, the DNA is TGTGCCAGCAGCGTCGGGACAGGAGGCACAGATACGCAGTATTTT. Translating gives CASSVGTGGTDTQYF.

This chain uses TRBV7-3 with TRBJ1-2; possible D gene TRBD1, 5 bases. The CDR3 is made up of 13 amino acids. Trimming took 2 bases from V and 8 from J, leaving 12 bases between them. Per germline, CDR1 SGHTA and CDR2 FQGTGA. The DNA of the CDR3 is TGTGCCAGCAGCTTACCCGGGGGGTCAGGCTACACCTTC. Translation: CASSLPGGSGYTF. Looking up the rest from reference TRBV7-3 and TRBJ1-2 gives the full variable domain: GAGVSQTPSNKVTEKGKYVELRCDPISGHTALYWYRQSLGQGPEFLIYFQGTGAADDSGLPNDRFFAVRPEGSVSTLKIQRTERGDSAVYLCASSLPGGSGYTFGSGTRLTVV.

The chain employs TRBV27 and TRBJ1-1, with D perhaps matching TRBD1 (6 bases). Looked up from germline, CDR1 is MNHEY and CDR2 is SMNVEV (reference sequence). The V end was cut by 4 bases, the J end by 2 bases, with 11 bases between. This CDR3 has 14 residues. The CDR3, as DNA: TGTGCCAGCAGTTGGGGGACAAGCAACACTGAAGCTTTCTTT. Its protein is CASSWGTSNTEAFF.

V and J are TRBV5-5 and TRBJ2-1, with 7 bases matching TRBD2. Germline trimming cut 4 bases from V and 2 bases from J; bases unmatched to any gene: 12. This CDR3 spans 17 amino acids. Germline V lookup: CDR1 SGHKS, CDR2 YYEKEE (reference sequence). The CDR3 region has the DNA TGTGCCAGCAGCAACGCTACCGGGACTACTACCTACAATGAGCAGTTCTTC. Encoded protein: CASSNATGTTTYNEQFF.

The CDR3 sequence: CASSGGDQPQHF. The CDR3 coding sequence is TGTGCCAGCAGCGGGGGGGATCAGCCCCAGCATTTT. This sequence joins TRBV7-9 and TRBJ1-5; D perhaps matches TRBD1 (5 bases). Trimming stripped 5 bases from V and 5 bases from J, with 7 bases between. From germline, CDR1 is SEHNR and CDR2 FQNEAQ (reference sequence). This CDR3 is built from 12 residues.

V is TRBV5-1 and J is TRBJ2-7, with 7 nucleotides matching TRBD1. V shed 2 bases and J 5 bases; nucleotides not matched to a gene: 7. CDR1 is SGHRS and CDR2 is YFSETQ in the germline V gene. The CDR3 loop spans 14 amino acids. The CDR3 is CASSFADRVHEQYF. As DNA, the CDR3 is TGCGCCAGCAGCTTTGCCGACAGGGTCCACGAGCAGTACTTC.

Concerning this clone: Distinct nucleotide sequences in the sample also encode this CDR3. The chain carries TRBV3-1 (or the pseudogene TRBV3-2) and TRBJ1-1; D not resolved. The CDR3 runs to 13 residues. Germline V lookup: CDR1 LGHDT, CDR2 YNNKEL (reference sequence). The V end was cut by 1 base, the J end by 3 bases, with 6 bases between. The CDR3 region is CASSQVGDTEAFF. In nucleotides, the CDR3 is TGTGCCAGCAGCCAAGTAGGAGACACTGAAGCTTTCTTT.

CDR3 coding DNA: TGTGCCAGCGGTGAGGCCCCTAATGAAAAACTGTTTTTT. Encoded protein: CASGEAPNEKLFF. The gene calls are TRBV27 and TRBJ1-4; D unresolved. There are 13 residues in the CDR3. The V gene lost 8 bases and the J gene lost 3 bases, with 10 bases spanning the gap. CDR1 and CDR2 from the germline V gene are MNHEY and SMNVEV (reference sequence).

The chain has TRBV5-4 and TRBJ1-2; D uncertain. V was shortened by 4 bases and J by 0 bases, with 13 bases between the two germline ends. Looked up from germline, CDR1 is SGHNT and CDR2 is YYREEE (reference sequence). CDR3 length: 15 residues. CDR3 sequence: CASSRTVSANYGYTF. The CDR3 coding sequence is TGTGCCAGCAGCAGAACAGTTTCGGCTAACTATGGCTACACCTTC.

The chain couples TRBV2 to TRBJ2-5; 8 bases are shared with TRBD2. This CDR3 comprises 13 residues. Germline CDR1 and CDR2: SNHLY and FYNNEI. V lost 6 bases to trimming and J lost 4 bases; unmatched junction nucleotides: 4. The CDR3 sequence is CASRRGAGETQYF. DNA of the CDR3: TGTGCCAGCAGGCGGGGGGCAGGAGAGACCCAGTACTTC. The entire variable domain, with the rest obtained from reference TRBV2 and TRBJ2-5, is as follows: EPEVTQTPSHQVTQMGQEVILRCVPISNHLYFYWYRQILGQKVEFLVSFYNNEISEKSEIFDDQFSVERPDGSNFTLKIRSTKLEDSAMYFCASRRGAGETQYFGPGTRLLVL.

The CDR3 spells CAGSGLDFNYGYTF. As DNA, the CDR3 is TGTGCCGGGAGTGGGTTGGACTTTAACTATGGCTACACCTTC. The gene calls are TRBV2 and TRBJ1-2; no firm D call. This CDR3 spans 14 amino acids. Trimming stripped 11 bases from V and 1 base from J, with 17 bases between. From germline, CDR1 is SNHLY and CDR2 FYNNEI.

The chain couples TRBV7-9 to TRBJ1-1; D is uncertain. The CDR3 consists of 14 residues. V was cut by 5 bases and J by 3 bases, with 13 bases left in between. Germline V gene sequence: CDR1 SEHNR, CDR2 FQNEAQ (reference sequence). As DNA, the CDR3 is TGTGCCAGCAGCCCAGGCGCAGCATACACTGAAGCTTTCTTT. It is translated as CASSPGAAYTEAFF.

This chain joins TRBV5-1 and TRBJ2-7, with D possibly matching TRBD2 (7 bases). This CDR3 has 15 residues. V was clipped by 4 bases and J by 4 bases, with 18 bases between them. In germline, CDR1 is SGHRS, CDR2 YFSETQ. CDR3 protein: CASSPQGGGYYEQYF. CDR3 DNA: TGCGCCAGCAGCCCCCAAGGGGGGGGGTATTACGAGCAGTACTTC.

The chain employs TRBV11-3 and TRBJ2-2; the match to TRBD2 covers 9 bases. Germline CDR1 and CDR2: SGHNT and YENEEA. This CDR3 has 16 amino acids. Trimming removed 1 base from V and 5 bases from J; junction bases left unmatched: 5. DNA for the CDR3: TGTGCCAGCAGCTTAGGAGCGGGAGGATCGACCGGGGAGCTGTTTTTT. This translates into CASSLGAGGSTGELFF. The full variable domain, completed using reference TRBV11-3 and TRBJ2-2, is EAGVVQSPRYKIIEKKQPVAFWCNPISGHNTLYWYLQNLGQGPELLIRYENEEAVDDSQLPKDRFSAERLKGVDSTLKIQPAELGDSAVYLCASSLGAGGSTGELFFGEGSRLTVL.